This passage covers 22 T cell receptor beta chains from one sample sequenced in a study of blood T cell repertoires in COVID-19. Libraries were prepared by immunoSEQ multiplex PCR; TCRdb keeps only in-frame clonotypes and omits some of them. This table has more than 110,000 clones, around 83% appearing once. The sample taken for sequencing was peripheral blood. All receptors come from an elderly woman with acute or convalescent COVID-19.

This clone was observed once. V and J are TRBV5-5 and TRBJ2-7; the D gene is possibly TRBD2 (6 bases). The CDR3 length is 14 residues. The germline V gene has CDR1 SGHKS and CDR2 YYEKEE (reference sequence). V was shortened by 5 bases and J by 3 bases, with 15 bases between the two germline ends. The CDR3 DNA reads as TGTGCCAGCAGTTCACTGCGGGGTGACTACGAGCAGTACTTC. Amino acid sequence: CASSSLRGDYEQYF. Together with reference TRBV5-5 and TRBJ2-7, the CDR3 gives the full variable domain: DAGVTQSPTHLIKTRGQQVTLRCSPISGHKSVSWYQQVLGQGPQFIFQYYEKEERGRGNFPDRFSARQFPNYSSELNVNALLLGDSALYLCASSSLRGDYEQYFGPGTRLTVT.

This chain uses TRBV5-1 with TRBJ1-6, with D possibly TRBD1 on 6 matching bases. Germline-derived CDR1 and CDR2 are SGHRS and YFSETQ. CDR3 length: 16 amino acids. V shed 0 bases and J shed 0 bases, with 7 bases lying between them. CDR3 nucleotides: TGCGCCAGCAGCTTGGAGGACAGCTCCTATAATTCACCCCTCCACTTT. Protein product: CASSLEDSSYNSPLHF.

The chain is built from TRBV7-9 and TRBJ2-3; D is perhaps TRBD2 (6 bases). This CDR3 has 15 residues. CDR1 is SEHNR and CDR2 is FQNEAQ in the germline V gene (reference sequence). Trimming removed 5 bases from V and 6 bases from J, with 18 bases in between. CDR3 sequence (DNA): TGTGCCAGCAGCCCTCGGACGGGGACTGGGGATACGCAGTATTTT. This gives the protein CASSPRTGTGDTQYF.

For the CDR3, the DNA is TGTGCCAGCAGCTTAATGCCGCGCTATGAAGCTTTCTTT. This sequence encodes CASSLMPRYEAFF. The rearrangement uses TRBV7-9 and TRBJ1-1; the D is unclear. The V gene's germline CDR1 is SEHNR and CDR2 FQNEAQ (reference sequence). V was pared by 2 bases and J by 7 bases, with 11 bases between. This CDR3 is 13 amino acids long.

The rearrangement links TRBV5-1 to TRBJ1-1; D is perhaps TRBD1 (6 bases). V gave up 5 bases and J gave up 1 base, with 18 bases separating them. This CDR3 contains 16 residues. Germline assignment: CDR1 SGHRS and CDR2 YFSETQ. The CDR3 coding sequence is TGCGCCAGCAGTTTTCGACAGGATGTGGGGAACACTGAAGCTTTCTTT. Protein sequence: CASSFRQDVGNTEAFF.

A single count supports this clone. DNA of the CDR3: TGCGCCAGCAGCCCGGGAGACTACTCGCCCTACGAGCAGTACTTC. It yields the protein CASSPGDYSPYEQYF. This chain joins TRBV4-1 and TRBJ2-7; D is perhaps TRBD2 (6 bases). The CDR3 totals 15 residues. The V end lost 4 bases, the J end lost 2 bases, and 15 bases lay between the germline ends. The germline gives CDR1 MGHRA, CDR2 YSYEKL.

For the CDR3, the DNA is TGTGCCAGCCGACGATCTGACAGGGGTAATTCACCCCTCCACTTT. Translation: CASRRSDRGNSPLHF. The chain is built from TRBV28 and TRBJ1-6; TRBD1 aligns across 8 bases. The CDR3 runs to 15 residues. Germline loops: CDR1 MDHEN, CDR2 SYDVKM. V lost 8 bases, J lost 6 bases, and 9 bases stayed unmatched.

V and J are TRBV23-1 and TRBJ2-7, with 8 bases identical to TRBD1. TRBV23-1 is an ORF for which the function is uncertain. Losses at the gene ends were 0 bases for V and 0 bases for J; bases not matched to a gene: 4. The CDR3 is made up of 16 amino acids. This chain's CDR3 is CASSQSADRASYEQYF. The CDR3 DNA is TGCGCCAGCAGTCAATCCGCGGACAGGGCCTCCTACGAGCAGTACTTC.

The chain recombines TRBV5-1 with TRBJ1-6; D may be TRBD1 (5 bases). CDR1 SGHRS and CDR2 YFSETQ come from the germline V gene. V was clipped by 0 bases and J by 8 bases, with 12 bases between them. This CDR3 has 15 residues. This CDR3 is CASSLEGPGDSPLHF. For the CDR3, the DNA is TGCGCCAGCAGCTTGGAGGGTCCGGGGGATTCACCCCTCCACTTT.

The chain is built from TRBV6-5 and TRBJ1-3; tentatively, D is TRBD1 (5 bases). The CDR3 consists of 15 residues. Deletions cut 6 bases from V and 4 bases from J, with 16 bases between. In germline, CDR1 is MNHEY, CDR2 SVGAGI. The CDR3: CASRGGISPGNTIYF. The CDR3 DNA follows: TGTGCCAGCAGGGGGGGGATTTCTCCGGGAAACACCATATATTTT.

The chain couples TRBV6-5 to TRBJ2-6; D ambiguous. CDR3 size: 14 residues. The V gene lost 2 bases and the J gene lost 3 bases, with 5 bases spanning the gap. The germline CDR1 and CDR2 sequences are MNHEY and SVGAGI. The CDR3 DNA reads TGTGCCAGCAGTTACCTAGATGGGGCCAACGTCCTGACTTTC. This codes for CASSYLDGANVLTF.

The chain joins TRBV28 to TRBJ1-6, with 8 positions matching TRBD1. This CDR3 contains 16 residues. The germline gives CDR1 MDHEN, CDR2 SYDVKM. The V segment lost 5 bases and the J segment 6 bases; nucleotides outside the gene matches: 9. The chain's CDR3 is CASSGGTGPSNSPLHF. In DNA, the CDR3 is TGTGCCAGCAGTGGAGGGACAGGCCCGAGTAATTCACCCCTCCACTTT.

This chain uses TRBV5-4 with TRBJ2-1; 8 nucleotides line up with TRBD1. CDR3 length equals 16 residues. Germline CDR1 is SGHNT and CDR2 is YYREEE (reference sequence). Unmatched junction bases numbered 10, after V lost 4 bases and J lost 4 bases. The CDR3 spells CASSHGTGLLYNEQFF. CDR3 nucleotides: TGTGCCAGCAGCCACGGGACAGGCCTACTGTACAATGAGCAGTTCTTC.

CDR3 protein: CASSLGSGGWSTEAFF. The CDR3 DNA reads TGTGCCAGCAGTTTAGGATCAGGGGGCTGGAGCACTGAAGCTTTCTTT. The chain joins TRBV28 to TRBJ1-1, with 8 bases that match TRBD1. CDR3 size: 16 residues. CDR1 and CDR2 from the germline V gene are MDHEN and SYDVKM. V was pared by 2 bases and J by 4 bases, with 9 bases of the junction left unmatched.

The CDR3 DNA reads TGCAGCGTTGAATATCGGGACAGGGACATCAATGAGCAGTTCTTC. Protein: CSVEYRDRDINEQFF. V usage is TRBV29-1 and J usage is TRBJ2-1, with TRBD1 matching 9 bases. Germline lookup yields CDR1 SQVTM and CDR2 ANQGSEA. V gave up 2 bases and J gave up 6 bases; unmatched junction bases: 8. This CDR3 contains 15 residues.

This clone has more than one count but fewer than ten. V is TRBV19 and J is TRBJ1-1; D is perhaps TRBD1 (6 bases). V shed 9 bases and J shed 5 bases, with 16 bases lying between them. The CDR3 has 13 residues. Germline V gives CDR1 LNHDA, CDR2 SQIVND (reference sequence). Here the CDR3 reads CASTGYFVTEAFF. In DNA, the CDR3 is TGTGCCAGCACAGGGTACTTTGTAACTGAAGCTTTCTTT.

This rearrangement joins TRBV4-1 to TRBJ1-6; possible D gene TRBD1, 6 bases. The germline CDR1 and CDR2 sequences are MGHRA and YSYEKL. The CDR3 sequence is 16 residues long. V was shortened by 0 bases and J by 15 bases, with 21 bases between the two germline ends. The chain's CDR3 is CASSQDWGHLSGGLHF. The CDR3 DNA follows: TGCGCCAGCAGCCAAGATTGGGGACACCTCAGCGGAGGCCTCCACTTT.

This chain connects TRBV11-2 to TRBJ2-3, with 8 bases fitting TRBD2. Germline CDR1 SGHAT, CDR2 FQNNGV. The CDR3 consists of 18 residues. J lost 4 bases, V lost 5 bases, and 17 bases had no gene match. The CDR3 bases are TGTGCCAGCAGCGGAGGACTCTGGGGGACTAGAGGGGCAGATACGCAGTATTTT. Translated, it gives CASSGGLWGTRGADTQYF.

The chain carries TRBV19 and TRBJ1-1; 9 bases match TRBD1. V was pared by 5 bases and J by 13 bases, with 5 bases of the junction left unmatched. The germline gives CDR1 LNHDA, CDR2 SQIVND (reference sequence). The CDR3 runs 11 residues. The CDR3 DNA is TGTGCCAGTAGTTGGACAGGGGAGGATTTCTTT. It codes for CASSWTGEDFF.

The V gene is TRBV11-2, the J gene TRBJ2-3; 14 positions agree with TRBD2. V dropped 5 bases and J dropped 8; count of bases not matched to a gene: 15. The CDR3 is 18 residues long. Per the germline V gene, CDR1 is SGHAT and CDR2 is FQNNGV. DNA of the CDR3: TGTGCCAGCAGCGTTGGGACTAGCGGGGGTGGTCGCAGGGGTACGCAGTATTTT. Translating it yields CASSVGTSGGGRRGTQYF. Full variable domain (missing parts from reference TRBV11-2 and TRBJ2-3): EAGVAQSPRYKIIEKRQSVAFWCNPISGHATLYWYQQILGQGPKLLIQFQNNGVVDDSQLPKDRFSAERLKGVDSTLKIQPAKLEDSAVYLCASSVGTSGGGRRGTQYFGPGTRLTVL.

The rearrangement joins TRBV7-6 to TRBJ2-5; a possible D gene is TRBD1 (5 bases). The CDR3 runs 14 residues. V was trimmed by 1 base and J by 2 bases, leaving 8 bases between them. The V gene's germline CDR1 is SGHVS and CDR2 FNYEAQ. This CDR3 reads CASSLGQIQETQYF. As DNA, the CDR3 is TGTGCCAGCAGCTTAGGACAGATACAAGAGACCCAGTACTTC.

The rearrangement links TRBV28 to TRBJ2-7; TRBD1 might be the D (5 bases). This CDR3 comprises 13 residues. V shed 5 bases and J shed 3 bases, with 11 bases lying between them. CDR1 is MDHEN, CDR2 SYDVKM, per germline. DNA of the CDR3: TGTGCCAGCAGTCCCCCTGACAGCTACGAGCAGTACTTC. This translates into CASSPPDSYEQYF. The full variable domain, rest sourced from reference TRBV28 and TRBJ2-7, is DVKVTQSSRYLVKRTGEKVFLECVQDMDHENMFWYRQDPGLGLRLIYFSYDVKMKEKGDIPEGYSVSREKKERFSLILESASTNQTSMYLCASSPPDSYEQYFGPGTRLTVT.